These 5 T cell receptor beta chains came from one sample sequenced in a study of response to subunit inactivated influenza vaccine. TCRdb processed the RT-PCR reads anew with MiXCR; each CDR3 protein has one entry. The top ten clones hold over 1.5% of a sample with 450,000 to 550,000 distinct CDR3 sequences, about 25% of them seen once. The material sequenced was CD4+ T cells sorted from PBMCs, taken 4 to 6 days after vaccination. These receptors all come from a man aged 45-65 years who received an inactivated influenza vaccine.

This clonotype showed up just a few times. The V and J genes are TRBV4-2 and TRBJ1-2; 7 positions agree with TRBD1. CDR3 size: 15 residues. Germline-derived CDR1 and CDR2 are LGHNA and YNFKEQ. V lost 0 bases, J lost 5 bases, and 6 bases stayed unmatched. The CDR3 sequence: CASSQDLQGLYGYTF. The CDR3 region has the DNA TGTGCCAGCAGCCAAGATTTACAGGGGTTATATGGCTACACCTTC.

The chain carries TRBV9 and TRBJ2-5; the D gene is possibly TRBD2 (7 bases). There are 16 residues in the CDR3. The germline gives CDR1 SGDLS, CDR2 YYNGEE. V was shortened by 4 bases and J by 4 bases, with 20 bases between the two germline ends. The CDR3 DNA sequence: TGTGCCAGCAGCCCCCTAACGGGGGGCCGAGGAGAGACCCAGTACTTC. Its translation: CASSPLTGGRGETQYF.

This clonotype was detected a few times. The CDR3 DNA follows: TGCGCCAGTAAACAGGGGGCCTCTAATATGAACACTGAAGCTTTCTTT. Amino acids: CASKQGASNMNTEAFF. This chain links TRBV5-1 with TRBJ1-1, with TRBD1 matching 9 bases. Germline-derived CDR1 and CDR2 are SGHRS and YFSETQ. J gave up 0 bases and V 8 bases, and 11 bases lay outside the gene matches. The CDR3 covers 16 residues. Supplemented by reference TRBV5-1 and TRBJ1-1, the full variable domain reads KAGVTQTPRYLIKTRGQQVTLSCSPISGHRSVSWYQQTPGQGLQFLFEYFSETQRNKGNFPGRFSGRQFSNSRSEMNVSTLELGDSALYLCASKQGASNMNTEAFFGQGTRLTVV.

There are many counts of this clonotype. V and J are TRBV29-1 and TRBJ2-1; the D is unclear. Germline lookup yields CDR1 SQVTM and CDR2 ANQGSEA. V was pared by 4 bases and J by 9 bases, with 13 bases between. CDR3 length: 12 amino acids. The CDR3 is CSVGNTQVEQFF. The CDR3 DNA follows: TGCAGCGTTGGTAATACACAAGTTGAGCAGTTCTTC.

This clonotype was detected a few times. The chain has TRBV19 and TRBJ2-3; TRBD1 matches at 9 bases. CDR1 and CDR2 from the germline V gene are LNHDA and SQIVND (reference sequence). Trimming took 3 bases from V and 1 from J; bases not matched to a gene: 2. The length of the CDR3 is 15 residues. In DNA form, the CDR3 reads TGTGCCAGTAGTATGGACAGGGGAGGCACAGATACGCAGTATTTT. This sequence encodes CASSMDRGGTDTQYF. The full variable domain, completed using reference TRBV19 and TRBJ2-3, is DGGITQSPKYLFRKEGQNVTLSCEQNLNHDAMYWYRQDPGQGLRLIYYSQIVNDFQKGDIAEGYSVSREKKESFPLTVTSAQKNPTAFYLCASSMDRGGTDTQYFGPGTRLTVL.